This TCR beta chain derives from a study of blood T cell repertoires in COVID-19. This table comes from immunoSEQ multiplex PCR, and its TCRdb copy is limited to in-frame clones, with some not included. The sample yields 250,000 or so clones, about 89% seen once. The germline gives CDR1 LGHNA, CDR2 YNFKEQ. CDR3 size: 17 residues. V dropped 1 base and J dropped 2 bases, with 15 bases sitting between them. The source is a woman aged 18-29 years who had recovered from COVID-19. This chain uses TRBV4-2 with TRBJ1-3, with D possibly TRBD1 on 5 matching bases. Sample: PBMCs or T cells enriched from blood (not recorded which). CDR3 amino acids: CASSQVIRGKAGNTIYF. For the CDR3, the DNA is TGTGCCAGCAGCCAAGTAATAAGGGGTAAAGCTGGAAACACCATATATTTT.